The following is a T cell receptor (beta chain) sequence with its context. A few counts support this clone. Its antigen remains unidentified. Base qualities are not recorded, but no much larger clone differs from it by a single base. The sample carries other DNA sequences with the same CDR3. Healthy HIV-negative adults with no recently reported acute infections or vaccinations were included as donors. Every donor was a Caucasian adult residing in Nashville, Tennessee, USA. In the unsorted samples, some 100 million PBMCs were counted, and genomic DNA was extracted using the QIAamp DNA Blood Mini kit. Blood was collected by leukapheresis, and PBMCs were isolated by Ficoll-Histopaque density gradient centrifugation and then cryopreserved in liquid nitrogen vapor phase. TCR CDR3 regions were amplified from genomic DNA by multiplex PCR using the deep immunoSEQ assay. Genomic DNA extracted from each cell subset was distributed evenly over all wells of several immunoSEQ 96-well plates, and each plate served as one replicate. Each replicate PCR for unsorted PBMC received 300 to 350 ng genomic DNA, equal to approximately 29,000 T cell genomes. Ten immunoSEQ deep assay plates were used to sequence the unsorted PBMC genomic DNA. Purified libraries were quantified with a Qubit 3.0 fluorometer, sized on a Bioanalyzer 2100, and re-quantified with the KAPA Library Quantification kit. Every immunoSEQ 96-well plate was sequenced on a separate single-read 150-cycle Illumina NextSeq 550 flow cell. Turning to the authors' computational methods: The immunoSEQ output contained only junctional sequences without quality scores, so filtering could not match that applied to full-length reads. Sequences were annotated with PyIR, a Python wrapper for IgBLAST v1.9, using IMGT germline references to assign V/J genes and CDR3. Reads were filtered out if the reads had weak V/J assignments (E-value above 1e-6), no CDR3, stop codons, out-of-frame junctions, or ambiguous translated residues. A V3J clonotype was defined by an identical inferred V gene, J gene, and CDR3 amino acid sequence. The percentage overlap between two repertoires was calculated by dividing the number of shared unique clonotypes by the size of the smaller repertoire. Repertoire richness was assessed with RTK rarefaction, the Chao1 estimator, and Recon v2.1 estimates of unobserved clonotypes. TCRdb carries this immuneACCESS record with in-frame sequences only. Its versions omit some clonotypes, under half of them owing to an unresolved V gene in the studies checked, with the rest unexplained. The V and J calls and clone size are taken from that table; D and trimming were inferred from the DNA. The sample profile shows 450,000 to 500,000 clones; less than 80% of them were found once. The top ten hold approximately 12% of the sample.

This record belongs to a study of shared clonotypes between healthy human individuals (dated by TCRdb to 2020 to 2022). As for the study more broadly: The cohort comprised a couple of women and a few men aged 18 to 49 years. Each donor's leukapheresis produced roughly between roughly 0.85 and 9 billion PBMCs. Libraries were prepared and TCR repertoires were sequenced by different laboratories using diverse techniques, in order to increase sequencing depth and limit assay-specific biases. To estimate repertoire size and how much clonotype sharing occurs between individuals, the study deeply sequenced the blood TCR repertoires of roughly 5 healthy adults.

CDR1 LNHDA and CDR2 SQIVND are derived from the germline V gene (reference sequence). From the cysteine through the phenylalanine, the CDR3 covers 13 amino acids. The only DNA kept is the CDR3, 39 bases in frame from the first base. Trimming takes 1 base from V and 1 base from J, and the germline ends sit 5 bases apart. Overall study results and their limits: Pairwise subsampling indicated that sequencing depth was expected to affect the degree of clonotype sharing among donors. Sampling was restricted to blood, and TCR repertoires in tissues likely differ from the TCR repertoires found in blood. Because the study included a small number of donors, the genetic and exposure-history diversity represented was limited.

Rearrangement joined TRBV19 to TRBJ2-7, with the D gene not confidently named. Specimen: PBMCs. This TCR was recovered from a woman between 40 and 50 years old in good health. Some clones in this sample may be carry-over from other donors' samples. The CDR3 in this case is CASSIGRSYEQYF. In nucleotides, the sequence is TGTGCCAGTAGTATAGGGAGATCCTACGAGCAGTACTTC. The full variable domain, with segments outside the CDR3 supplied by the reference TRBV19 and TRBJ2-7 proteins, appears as DGGITQSPKYLFRKEGQNVTLSCEQNLNHDAMYWYRQDPGQGLRLIYYSQIVNDFQKGDIAEGYSVSREKKESFPLTVTSAQKNPTAFYLCASSIGRSYEQYFGPGTRLTVT.